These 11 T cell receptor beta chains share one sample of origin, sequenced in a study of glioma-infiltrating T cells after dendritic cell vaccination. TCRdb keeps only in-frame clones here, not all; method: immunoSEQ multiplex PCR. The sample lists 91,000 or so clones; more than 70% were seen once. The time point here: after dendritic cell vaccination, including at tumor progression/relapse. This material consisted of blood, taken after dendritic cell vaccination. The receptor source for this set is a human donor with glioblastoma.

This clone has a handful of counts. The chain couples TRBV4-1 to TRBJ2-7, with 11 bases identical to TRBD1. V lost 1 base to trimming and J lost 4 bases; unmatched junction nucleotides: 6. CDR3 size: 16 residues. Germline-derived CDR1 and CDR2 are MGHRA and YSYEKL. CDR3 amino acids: CASSQAFGQGAYEQYF. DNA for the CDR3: TGCGCCAGCAGCCAAGCCTTTGGACAGGGGGCTTACGAGCAGTACTTC.

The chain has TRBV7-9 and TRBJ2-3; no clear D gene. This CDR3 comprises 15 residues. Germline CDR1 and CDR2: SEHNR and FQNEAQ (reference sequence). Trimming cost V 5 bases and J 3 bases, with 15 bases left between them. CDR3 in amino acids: CASSPGSSYTDTQYF. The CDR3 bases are TGTGCCAGCAGCCCAGGATCGTCGTATACAGATACGCAGTATTTT.

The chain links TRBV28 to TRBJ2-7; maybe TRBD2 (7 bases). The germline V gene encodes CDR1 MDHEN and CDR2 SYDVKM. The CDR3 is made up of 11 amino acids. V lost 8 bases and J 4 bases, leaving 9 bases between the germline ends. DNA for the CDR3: TGTGCCAGCGGGGGGGCTTACGAGCAGTACTTC. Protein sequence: CASGGAYEQYF.

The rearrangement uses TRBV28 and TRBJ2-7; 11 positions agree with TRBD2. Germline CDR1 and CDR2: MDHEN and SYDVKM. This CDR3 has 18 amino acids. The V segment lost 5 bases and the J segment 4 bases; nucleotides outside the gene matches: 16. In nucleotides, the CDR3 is TGTGCCAGCAGTCTTCCCCCTATTACTAGCGGGAGAACGTACGAGCAGTACTTC. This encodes CASSLPPITSGRTYEQYF.

The CDR3 coding sequence is TGTGCCAGCAGTTTCGGGGACAGGGTATATGGCTACACCTTC. Its translation: CASSFGDRVYGYTF. This sequence joins TRBV28 and TRBJ1-2; 9 bases are a match to TRBD1. Germline V gives CDR1 MDHEN, CDR2 SYDVKM. There are 14 residues in the CDR3. With 3 bases clipped from V and 5 bases from J, the junction kept 4 bases outside the gene matches.

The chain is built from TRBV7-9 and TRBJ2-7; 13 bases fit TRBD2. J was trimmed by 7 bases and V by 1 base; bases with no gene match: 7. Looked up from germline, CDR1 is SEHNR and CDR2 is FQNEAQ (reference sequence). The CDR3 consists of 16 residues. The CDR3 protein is CASSLVVLAGGGEQYF. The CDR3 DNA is TGTGCCAGCAGCTTAGTCGTACTAGCGGGAGGGGGTGAGCAGTACTTC.

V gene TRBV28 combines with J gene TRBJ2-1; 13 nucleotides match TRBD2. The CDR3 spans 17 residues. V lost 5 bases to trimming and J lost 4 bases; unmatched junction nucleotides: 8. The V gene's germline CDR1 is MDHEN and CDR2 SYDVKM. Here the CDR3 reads CASSTTSGRAPYNEQFF. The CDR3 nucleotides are TGTGCCAGCAGTACCACTAGCGGGAGGGCCCCTTACAATGAGCAGTTCTTC.

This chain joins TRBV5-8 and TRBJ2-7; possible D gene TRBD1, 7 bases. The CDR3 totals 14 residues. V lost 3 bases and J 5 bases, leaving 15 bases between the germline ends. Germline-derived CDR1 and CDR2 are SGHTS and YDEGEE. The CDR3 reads CASSSWRGRNEQYF. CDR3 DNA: TGTGCCAGCAGCTCCTGGAGGGGGCGGAACGAGCAGTACTTC.

The CDR3 reads CASTLQGANTGELFF. CDR3 nucleotide sequence: TGCGCCAGCACCCTACAGGGGGCGAACACCGGGGAGCTGTTTTTT. The chain couples TRBV4-1 to TRBJ2-2, with 8 bases that match TRBD1. The CDR3 runs 15 residues. The junction had 4 bases not matched to a gene; V was cut back by 7 bases and J by 0 bases. CDR1 and CDR2 (germline): MGHRA, YSYEKL.

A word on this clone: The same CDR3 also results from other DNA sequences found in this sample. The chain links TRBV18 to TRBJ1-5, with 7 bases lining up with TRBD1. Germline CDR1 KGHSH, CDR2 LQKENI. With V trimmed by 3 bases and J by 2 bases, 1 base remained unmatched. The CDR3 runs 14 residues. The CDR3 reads CASSPDRGNQPQHF. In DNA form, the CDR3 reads TGTGCCAGCTCACCCGACAGGGGCAATCAGCCCCAGCATTTT.

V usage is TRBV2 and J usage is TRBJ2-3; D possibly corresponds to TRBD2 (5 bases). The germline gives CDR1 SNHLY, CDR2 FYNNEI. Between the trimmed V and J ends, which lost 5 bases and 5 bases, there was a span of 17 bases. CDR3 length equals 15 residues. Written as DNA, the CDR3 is TGTGCCAGCAGTTTATGGGAGTTGGGCAGAGATACGCAGTATTTT. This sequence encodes CASSLWELGRDTQYF.